This note documents a single TCR beta chain sequence. The CDR3 covers 14 residues. The ends lost 4 bases at V and 5 bases at J; junction bases unmatched: 3. Germline V gives CDR1 LGHNA, CDR2 YNFKEQ. The data stem from a study of T-cell memory formation after mild COVID-19. TCRdb re-derived calls from the 5' RACE reads in MiXCR, one entry per CDR3 protein. The repertoire includes some 300,000 distinct CDR3 sequences, 20% to 25% of them detected once, and roughly 21% sits in the top ten. J is TRBJ1-5 and V is TRBV4-2, with 9 bases lining up with TRBD1. This receptor was obtained from a man aged 18 to 29 who had mild COVID-19 (a few samples of this study predate the infection). Cell type and time point are not known. The sequencing input was PBMCs or a T cell subset sorted from them (not recorded which). CDR3 residues: CASSPNRGHQPQHF. The CDR3 region has the DNA TGTGCCAGCAGCCCAAACAGGGGGCATCAGCCCCAGCATTTT.